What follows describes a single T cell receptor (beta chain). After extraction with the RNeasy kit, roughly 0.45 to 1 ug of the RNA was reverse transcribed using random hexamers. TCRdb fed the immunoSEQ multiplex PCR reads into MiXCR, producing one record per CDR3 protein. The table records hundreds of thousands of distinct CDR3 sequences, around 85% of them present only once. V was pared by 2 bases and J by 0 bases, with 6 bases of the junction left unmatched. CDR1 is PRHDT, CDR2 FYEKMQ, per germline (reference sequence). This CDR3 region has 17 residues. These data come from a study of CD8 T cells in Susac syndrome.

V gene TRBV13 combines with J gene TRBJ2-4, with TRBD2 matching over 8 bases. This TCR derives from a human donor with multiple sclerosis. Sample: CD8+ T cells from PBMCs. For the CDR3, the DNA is TGTGCCAGCAGCTTATTACTAGCGGATTCAGCCAAAAACATTCAGTACTTC. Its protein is CASSLLLADSAKNIQYF. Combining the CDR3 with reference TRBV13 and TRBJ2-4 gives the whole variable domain AAGVIQSPRHLIKEKRETATLKCYPIPRHDTVYWYQQGPGQDPQFLISFYEKMQSDKGSIPDRFSAQQFSDYHSELNMSSLELGDSALYFCASSLLLADSAKNIQYFGAGTRLSVL.